This section outlines one T cell receptor beta chain sequence together with its context. This record belongs to a study of OX40 agonist ivuxolimab in advanced cancers. Profiled with immunoSEQ multiplex PCR; TCRdb holds only in-frame clones, not every one. The table has 100,000 or so clones, approximately 89% seen once. Trimming removed 7 bases at V and 7 bases at J, with 16 bases between. Germline V CDR1 and CDR2: MDHEN, SYDVKM. This CDR3 has 13 residues. The sample was CD4+ or CD8+ T cells sorted from blood, taken in a trial of the OX40 agonist ivuxolimab. The chain uses TRBV28 and TRBJ1-2; no firm D call. The TCR originated in an adult with an advanced solid tumor such as melanoma, head and neck, liver or kidney cancer. CDR3 region: CASNLLESGGYTF. CDR3 nucleotide sequence: TGTGCCAGCAATCTTCTCGAGTCGGGTGGCTACACCTTC.